Listed here are 27 T cell receptor beta chains from one sample, sequenced in a study of blood T cell repertoires in COVID-19. The method was immunoSEQ multiplex PCR; TCRdb's version includes in-frame clones alone and lacks a portion of them. The table shows hundreds of thousands of clones, with around nine tenths occurring only once. The sample comprised peripheral blood. These receptor sequences come from a woman in her 70s with COVID-19, enrolled during active disease.

The gene calls are TRBV6-1 and TRBJ1-5, with TRBD1 as a possible D gene (5 bases). Germline V gives CDR1 MNHNS, CDR2 SASEGT. CDR3 length equals 15 residues. The V and J ends lost 0 bases and 7 bases respectively, with 13 bases between them. Here the CDR3 reads CASSEAGAGQQPQHF. DNA for the CDR3: TGTGCCAGCAGTGAAGCAGGGGCAGGGCAGCAGCCCCAGCATTTT.

The chain carries TRBV6-2 or TRBV6-3 and TRBJ2-5, with D tentatively TRBD1 (5 bases). Trimming stripped 0 bases from V and 2 bases from J, with 10 bases between. The CDR3 covers 15 residues. Per germline, CDR1 MNHEY and CDR2 SVGEGT. This CDR3 is CASSYSGAGQETQYF. The CDR3 DNA sequence: TGTGCCAGCAGTTACTCAGGTGCAGGGCAAGAGACCCAGTACTTC.

This chain joins TRBV3-1 (or the pseudogene TRBV3-2) and TRBJ2-1; 11 bases agree with TRBD2. This CDR3 spans 17 amino acids. Germline V gene lookup returns CDR1 LGHDT and CDR2 YNNKEL (reference sequence). The V segment lost 1 base and the J segment 4 bases; nucleotides outside the gene matches: 6. CDR3: CASSQVPRTSGYNEQFF. The CDR3 nucleotides read TGTGCCAGCAGCCAAGTCCCCAGGACTAGCGGGTACAATGAGCAGTTCTTC.

The rearrangement uses TRBV7-9 and TRBJ1-1, with 10 bases lining up with TRBD1. This CDR3 is 15 amino acids long. Germline V lookup: CDR1 SEHNR, CDR2 FQNEAQ (reference sequence). Trimming cost V 5 bases and J 1 base; bases outside gene matches: 4. CDR3 sequence reads: CASSARDRGNTEAFF. CDR3 in DNA: TGTGCCAGCAGCGCGCGGGACAGGGGGAACACTGAAGCTTTCTTT.

The chain recombines TRBV5-5 with TRBJ1-2, with TRBD1 identical over 7 bases. Germline trimming cut 2 bases from V and 4 bases from J; bases unmatched to any gene: 8. The CDR3 has 15 residues. CDR1 and CDR2 (germline): SGHKS, YYEKEE (reference sequence). CDR3 DNA sequence: TGTGCCAGCAGCTTCGGACAGGACCAACTCTATGGCTACACCTTC. It yields the protein CASSFGQDQLYGYTF.

The rearrangement uses TRBV7-9 and TRBJ1-5, with unresolved D. From germline, CDR1 is SEHNR and CDR2 FQNEAQ (reference sequence). This CDR3 comprises 12 residues. V shed 1 base and J shed 8 bases, with 6 bases lying between them. CDR3 sequence (DNA): TGTGCCAGCAGCTTAGTTGAGGAGCCCCAGCATTTT. Its protein product is CASSLVEEPQHF.

The rearrangement links TRBV3-1 (or the pseudogene TRBV3-2) to TRBJ1-4, with 9 bases aligning to TRBD1. V lost 6 bases and J lost 7; bases outside the gene matches: 6. Germline CDR1 reads LGHDT; CDR2 reads YNNKEL (reference sequence). The CDR3 sequence is 14 residues long. Here the CDR3 DNA reads TGTGCCAGCAGTAGAGGACAGGGGAGTGAAAAACTGTTTTTT. Its protein is CASSRGQGSEKLFF.

The genes are TRBV19 and TRBJ1-4; the match to TRBD1 covers 7 bases. The germline V gene encodes CDR1 LNHDA and CDR2 SQIVND (reference sequence). With 3 bases clipped from V and 6 bases from J, the junction kept 13 bases outside the gene matches. The CDR3 has 17 amino acids. This CDR3 reads CASSIGAYRGVHEKLFF. CDR3 nucleotide sequence: TGTGCCAGTAGTATCGGGGCCTACAGGGGTGTACATGAAAAACTGTTTTTT. Full variable domain (remainder filled in from reference TRBV19 and TRBJ1-4): DGGITQSPKYLFRKEGQNVTLSCEQNLNHDAMYWYRQDPGQGLRLIYYSQIVNDFQKGDIAEGYSVSREKKESFPLTVTSAQKNPTAFYLCASSIGAYRGVHEKLFFGSGTQLSVL.

The rearrangement uses TRBV5-4 and TRBJ2-3; 10 nucleotides agree with TRBD2. The V gene's germline CDR1 is SGHNT and CDR2 YYREEE (reference sequence). This CDR3 is 17 amino acids long. V gave up 4 bases and J gave up 2 bases; unmatched junction bases: 10. The CDR3 is CASSPKSGGAVTDTQYF. Here the CDR3 DNA reads TGTGCCAGCAGCCCTAAAAGCGGGGGGGCAGTCACAGATACGCAGTATTTT. The whole variable domain, remainder taken from reference TRBV5-4 and TRBJ2-3, is ETGVTQSPTHLIKTRGQQVTLRCSSQSGHNTVSWYQQALGQGPQFIFQYYREEENGRGNFPPRFSGLQFPNYSSELNVNALELDDSALYLCASSPKSGGAVTDTQYFGPGTRLTVL.

In this sample, this clone turned up once. The CDR3 here is CASSPARFPSGGGYTF. The CDR3, as DNA: TGTGCCAGCTCACCGGCCAGGTTCCCTTCAGGGGGAGGCTACACCTTC. The gene calls are TRBV18 and TRBJ1-2; 7 bases agree with TRBD1. Germline V gene sequence: CDR1 KGHSH, CDR2 LQKENI. CDR3 size: 16 residues. V gave up 3 bases and J gave up 8 bases; unmatched junction bases: 15.

The V gene is TRBV7-9, the J gene TRBJ2-1; D is unclear. CDR1 is SEHNR and CDR2 is FQNEAQ in the germline V gene (reference sequence). This CDR3 is 13 amino acids long. Trimming removed 6 bases at V and 5 bases at J, with 11 bases between. CDR3 sequence reads: CASRAAPDNEQFF. In nucleotides, the CDR3 is TGTGCCAGCAGGGCTGCCCCTGACAATGAGCAGTTCTTC.

On this clone: Other nucleotide sequences from this sample produce the same CDR3. The CDR3 reads CASSGTGSNYGYTF. CDR3 bases: TGTGCCAGCAGCGGGACAGGCTCTAACTATGGCTACACCTTC. The V call is TRBV9, the J call TRBJ1-2; 7 positions agree with TRBD1. The CDR3 consists of 14 residues. The junction had 2 bases not matched to a gene; V was cut back by 3 bases and J by 0 bases. Germline CDR1 is SGDLS and CDR2 is YYNGEE.

The sample holds many counts of this clone. The chain joins TRBV19 to TRBJ1-1; D gene ambiguous. Germline CDR1 and CDR2: LNHDA and SQIVND (reference sequence). The CDR3 length is 14 residues. V lost 5 bases, J lost 0 bases, and 10 bases lay in between. The CDR3 loop is CASSPLGLNTEAFF. The CDR3, as DNA: TGTGCCAGTAGTCCCCTGGGCCTGAACACTGAAGCTTTCTTT. The full variable domain, with the rest looked up from reference TRBV19 and TRBJ1-1, is DGGITQSPKYLFRKEGQNVTLSCEQNLNHDAMYWYRQDPGQGLRLIYYSQIVNDFQKGDIAEGYSVSREKKESFPLTVTSAQKNPTAFYLCASSPLGLNTEAFFGQGTRLTVV.

V and J are TRBV19 and TRBJ1-6; D not certain. The germline CDR1 and CDR2 sequences are LNHDA and SQIVND (reference sequence). Deletions cut 6 bases from V and 0 bases from J, with 6 bases between. The CDR3 runs to 14 residues. The CDR3 region is CASRQHSYNSPLHF. Written as DNA, the CDR3 is TGTGCCAGTAGACAGCACTCCTATAATTCACCCCTCCACTTT.

This chain joins TRBV28 and TRBJ2-3, with TRBD2 matching over 7 bases. The J segment lost 1 base and the V segment lost 5 bases, leaving 12 bases of the junction unmatched. Germline CDR1 MDHEN, CDR2 SYDVKM. This CDR3 has 17 residues. CDR3 sequence reads: CASSPGSRGVGTDTQYF. CDR3 nucleotides: TGTGCCAGCAGTCCGGGGTCCCGGGGGGTCGGCACAGATACGCAGTATTTT.

The chain has TRBV7-2 and TRBJ1-2, with TRBD1 identical over 8 bases. From germline, CDR1 is SGHTA and CDR2 FQGNSA. This CDR3 spans 13 amino acids. Trimming at V came to 3 bases and at J to 12 bases, leaving 9 bases not matched to a gene. In DNA, the CDR3 is TGTGCCAGCAGCTTGGGACAGGAGGACCCGAACACCTTC. Amino acid sequence: CASSLGQEDPNTF.

This clone was detected a few times. The genes are TRBV11-2 and TRBJ2-3, with 7 bases matching TRBD1. The J segment lost 2 bases and the V segment lost 6 bases, leaving 8 bases of the junction unmatched. Per germline, CDR1 SGHAT and CDR2 FQNNGV. This CDR3 is built from 15 residues. CDR3 nucleotides: TGTGCCAGCAGTTCGGGACAGCCGCTCACAGATACGCAGTATTTT. Protein product: CASSSGQPLTDTQYF.

The V call is TRBV5-1, the J call TRBJ2-7; D is perhaps TRBD2 (7 bases). The germline V gene encodes CDR1 SGHRS and CDR2 YFSETQ. The CDR3 contains 15 residues. V shed 4 bases and J shed 2 bases, with 16 bases lying between them. In nucleotides, the CDR3 is TGCGCCAGCAGCCCCCGAGGGGGGGGTACCTACGAGCAGTACTTC. It encodes CASSPRGGGTYEQYF.

V gene TRBV5-6 combines with J gene TRBJ2-5; D may be TRBD1 (6 bases). Trimming shortened V by 2 bases and J by 5 bases, and 10 bases separated the two germline ends. CDR3 length equals 13 residues. CDR1 is SGHDT and CDR2 is YYEEEE in the germline V gene. CDR3 sequence (DNA): TGTGCCAGCAGCTTCAGAGGGGGTGAGACCCAGTACTTC. This sequence encodes CASSFRGGETQYF.

The chain has TRBV7-2 and TRBJ1-3; possible D gene TRBD1, 6 bases. The CDR3 loop spans 14 amino acids. The germline V gene has CDR1 SGHTA and CDR2 FQGNSA. Trimming left V 5 bases short and J 13 bases short, with 21 bases between. The CDR3 coding sequence is TGTGCCAGCAGCCTAGGGGGGACTGCCAAGGTGATATATTTT. This encodes CASSLGGTAKVIYF.

This clone was detected only a few times. The chain uses TRBV18 and TRBJ1-6; D perhaps matches TRBD1 (6 bases). Trimming stripped 5 bases from V and 6 bases from J, with 17 bases between. Germline V gives CDR1 KGHSH, CDR2 LQKENI. This CDR3 has 16 residues. The chain's CDR3 is CASSSITGQANSPLHF. In nucleotides, the CDR3 is TGTGCCAGCTCATCTATTACAGGGCAGGCTAATTCACCCCTCCACTTT.

The chain joins TRBV5-1 to TRBJ2-5, with TRBD2 identical over 10 bases. J lost 1 base, V lost 7 bases, and 10 bases had no gene match. Germline V gene lookup returns CDR1 SGHRS and CDR2 YFSETQ. CDR3 length equals 16 residues. CDR3 nucleotide sequence: TGCGCCAGCGCCGGGCTAGCGGGGGTGAGCCAAGAGACCCAGTACTTC. Encoded protein: CASAGLAGVSQETQYF.

The V call is TRBV30, the J call TRBJ1-1; 8 positions match TRBD1. The V segment lost 5 bases and the J segment 9 bases; nucleotides outside the gene matches: 8. Germline V lookup: CDR1 GTSNPN, CDR2 SVGIG (reference sequence). The CDR3 is made up of 12 amino acids. CDR3 amino acids: CAWETGDTKAFF. For the CDR3, the DNA is TGTGCCTGGGAGACAGGGGACACCAAAGCTTTCTTT.

The chain combines TRBV9 with TRBJ1-2; D not resolved. The CDR3 runs to 16 residues. Trimming took 1 base from V and 4 from J, leaving 17 bases between them. From germline, CDR1 is SGDLS and CDR2 YYNGEE. The CDR3 region is CASSVHTMEGGYGYTF. CDR3 coding DNA: TGTGCCAGCAGCGTACACACCATGGAGGGAGGCTATGGCTACACCTTC. Full variable domain (outside the CDR3, taken from reference TRBV9 and TRBJ1-2): DSGVTQTPKHLITATGQRVTLRCSPRSGDLSVYWYQQSLDQGLQFLIQYYNGEERAKGNILERFSAQQFPDLHSELNLSSLELGDSALYFCASSVHTMEGGYGYTFGSGTRLTVV.

The chain employs TRBV28 and TRBJ2-7, with D maybe TRBD1 (6 bases). Germline V lookup: CDR1 MDHEN, CDR2 SYDVKM. The length of the CDR3 is 16 residues. Trimming shortened V by 3 bases and J by 0 bases, and 15 bases separated the two germline ends. CDR3 amino acids: CASSFDLGALSYEQYF. The DNA for the CDR3 is TGTGCCAGCAGTTTTGATCTGGGGGCCCTCTCCTACGAGCAGTACTTC.

This chain uses TRBV12-3 or TRBV12-4 with TRBJ2-3; 7 positions agree with TRBD2. V shed 7 bases and J 6 bases; nucleotides not matched to a gene: 7. The CDR3 runs 13 residues. This chain's CDR3 is CASTLGEGDTQYF. The CDR3 DNA sequence: TGTGCCAGCACTCTGGGGGAGGGCGATACGCAGTATTTT.

This clone was picked up many times. The genes are TRBV5-4 and TRBJ1-6; 8 bases agree with TRBD1. CDR3 length: 15 amino acids. Germline V gene lookup returns CDR1 SGHNT and CDR2 YYREEE (reference sequence). Trimming at V came to 0 bases and at J to 9 bases, leaving 5 bases not matched to a gene. The chain's CDR3 is CASSLGGQAGSPLHF. The CDR3 bases are TGTGCCAGCAGCTTGGGGGGACAGGCGGGTTCACCCCTCCACTTT.